This T cell receptor (beta chain) was observed in a study of cytomegalovirus exposure and HLA in healthy donors. Study-level background: A later analysis reported the 120 or so validation repertoires used the same platform as the approximately 660 first-cohort repertoires. Overall study results and limits: Three CMV-associated chains proved CMV antigen-specific in vitro. Investigators reported 164 TCR beta chains as tied to cytomegalovirus.

J lost 0 bases, V lost 4 bases, and 17 bases had no gene match. The CDR3 extends over 19 amino acids. Germline V gene lookup returns CDR1 SGHTA and CDR2 FQGNSA. The donors were part of the validation cohort, which consisted of some 120 subjects and was separate from the first cohort of around 620 subjects. The method was immunoSEQ multiplex PCR; TCRdb's version includes in-frame clones alone and lacks a portion of them. The sample lists 150,000 to 200,000 clones, 86% occurring once. This clone was found once. What it binds is unknown. The material sequenced was PBMCs. This sequence originates from a woman between 18 and 29 years old in good health and CMV-seronegative. J is TRBJ2-7 and V is TRBV7-2; 8 nucleotides match TRBD2. The CDR3: CASSSLPSGFRTSSYEQYF. The CDR3 DNA reads as TGTGCCAGCAGCTCCCTTCCTAGCGGGTTTAGGACTAGCTCCTACGAGCAGTACTTC.